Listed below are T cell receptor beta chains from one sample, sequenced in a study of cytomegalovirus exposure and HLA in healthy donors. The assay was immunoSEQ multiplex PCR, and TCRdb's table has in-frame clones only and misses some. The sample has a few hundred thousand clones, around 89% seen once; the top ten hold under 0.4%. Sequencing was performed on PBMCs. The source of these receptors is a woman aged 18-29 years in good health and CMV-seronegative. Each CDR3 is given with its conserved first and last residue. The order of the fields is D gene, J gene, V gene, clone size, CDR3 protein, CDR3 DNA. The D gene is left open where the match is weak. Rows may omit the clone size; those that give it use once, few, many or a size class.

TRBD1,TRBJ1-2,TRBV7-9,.,CASSLTRDRDQGYTF,TGTGCCAGCAGCTTGACCCGGGACAGGGATCAAGGCTACACCTTC
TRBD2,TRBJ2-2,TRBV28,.,CASSPGTSGTGELFF,TGTGCCAGCAGTCCCGGGACTAGCGGGACCGGGGAGCTGTTTTTT
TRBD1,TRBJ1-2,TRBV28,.,CASSTPGQGAYGYTF,TGTGCCAGCAGTACCCCCGGACAGGGGGCCTATGGCTACACCTTC
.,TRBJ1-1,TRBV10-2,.,CASSESNGGTEAFF,TGCGCCAGCAGTGAGTCGAACGGGGGAACTGAAGCTTTCTTT
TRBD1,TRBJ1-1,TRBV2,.,CASRLLGQGVEAFF,TGTGCCAGCAGACTCTTGGGACAGGGGGTCGAAGCTTTCTTT
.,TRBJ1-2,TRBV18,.,CASSPDRHTNYGYTF,TGTGCCAGCTCTCCGGACAGACACACTAACTATGGCTACACCTTC
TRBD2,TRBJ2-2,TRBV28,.,CASSLMTSNTGELFF,TGTGCCAGCAGTTTGATGACTAGCAACACCGGGGAGCTGTTTTTT
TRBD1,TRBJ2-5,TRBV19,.,CASSLGDRAQETQYF,TGTGCCAGTAGTTTGGGGGACAGGGCCCAAGAGACCCAGTACTTC
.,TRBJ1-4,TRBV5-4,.,CASSPGGGWEKLFF,TGTGCCAGCAGCCCTGGCGGAGGGTGGGAAAAACTGTTTTTT
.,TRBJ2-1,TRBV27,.,CASSHFSYNEQFF,TGTGCCAGCAGTCACTTCTCCTACAATGAGCAGTTCTTC
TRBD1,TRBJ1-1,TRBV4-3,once,CASSQRTGALNTEAFF,TGCGCCAGCAGCCAACGGACAGGGGCTCTGAACACTGAAGCTTTCTTT
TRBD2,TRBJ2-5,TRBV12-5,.,CASGPGLAGGRETQYF,TGTGCTAGTGGCCCAGGACTAGCGGGGGGGCGGGAGACCCAGTACTTC
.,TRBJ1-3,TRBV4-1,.,CASSQDVAQDTIYF,TGCGCCAGCAGCCAAGATGTGGCTCAGGACACCATATATTTT
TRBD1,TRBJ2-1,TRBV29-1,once,CSAQQGVSYNEQFF,TGCAGCGCTCAACAGGGGGTATCCTACAATGAGCAGTTCTTC
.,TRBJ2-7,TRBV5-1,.,CASSLEEGYEQYF,TGCGCCAGCAGCTTGGAGGAGGGCTACGAGCAGTACTTC
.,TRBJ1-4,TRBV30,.,CAWSVRNEKLFF,TGTGCCTGGAGTGTCCGTAATGAAAAACTGTTTTTT
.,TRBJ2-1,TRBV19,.,CASSLPGWAEQFF,TGTGCCAGTAGTCTCCCGGGGTGGGCTGAGCAGTTCTTC
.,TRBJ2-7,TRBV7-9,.,CASSLVNPYEQYF,TGTGCCAGCAGCTTAGTTAATCCCTACGAGCAGTACTTC
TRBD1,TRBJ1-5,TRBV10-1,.,CASSEDGTADQPQHF,TGCGCCAGCAGTGAAGACGGGACAGCCGATCAGCCCCAGCATTTT
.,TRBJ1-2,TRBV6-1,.,CASRLNYGYTF,TGTGCCAGCAGACTGAACTATGGCTACACCTTC
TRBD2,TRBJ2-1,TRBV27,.,CASSLAGGPNEQFF,TGTGCCAGCAGTCTGGCGGGGGGGCCTAATGAGCAGTTCTTC
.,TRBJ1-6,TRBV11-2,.,CASSTRDGSSYNSPLHF,TGTGCCAGCAGCACCCGGGACGGGAGCTCCTATAATTCACCCCTCCACTTT
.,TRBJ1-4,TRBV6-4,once,CASSDSILRSEKLFF,TGTGCCAGCAGTGACTCGATACTGCGGAGTGAAAAACTGTTTTTT
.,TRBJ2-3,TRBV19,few,CASSTGLTGTDTQYF,TGTGCCAGTAGTACAGGACTCACCGGCACAGATACGCAGTATTTT
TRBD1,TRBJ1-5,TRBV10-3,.,CATDEGQGYQPQHF,TGTGCCACAGACGAGGGACAGGGCTATCAGCCCCAGCATTTT
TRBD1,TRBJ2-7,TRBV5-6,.,CASSLVGTVSYEQYF,TGTGCCAGCAGCTTGGTTGGGACAGTCTCCTACGAGCAGTACTTC
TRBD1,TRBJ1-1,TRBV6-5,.,CASTNPTGRTEAFF,TGTGCCAGCACTAACCCGACAGGGAGAACTGAAGCTTTCTTT
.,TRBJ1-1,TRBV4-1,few,CASSQQAGMATEAFF,TGCGCCAGCAGCCAACAGGCAGGGATGGCCACTGAAGCTTTCTTT
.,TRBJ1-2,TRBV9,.,CASSEVPGPTRGGYTF,TGTGCCAGCAGCGAGGTACCGGGACCAACGCGGGGTGGCTACACCTTC
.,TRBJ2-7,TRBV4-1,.,CASSLFSYEQYF,TGCGCCAGCAGCTTATTCTCCTACGAGCAGTACTTC
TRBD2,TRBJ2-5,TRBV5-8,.,CAIDSGWQETQYF,TGTGCCATTGATAGCGGGTGGCAAGAGACCCAGTACTTC
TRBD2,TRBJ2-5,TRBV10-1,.,CASSEVLGTSGGQETQYF,TGCGCCAGCAGTGAAGTATTGGGGACTAGCGGGGGGCAAGAGACCCAGTACTTC
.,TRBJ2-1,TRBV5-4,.,CASSLDRGGFDEQFF,TGTGCCAGCAGCTTGGACAGGGGAGGTTTCGATGAGCAGTTCTTC
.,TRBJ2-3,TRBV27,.,CASSPNHSGDTQYF,TGTGCCAGCAGTCCTAATCACTCCGGGGATACGCAGTATTTT
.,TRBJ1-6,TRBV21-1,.,CASSIHQTGDSSYNSPLHF,TGTGCCAGCAGCATCCATCAGACAGGGGATAGCTCCTATAATTCACCCCTCCACTTT
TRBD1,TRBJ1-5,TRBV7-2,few,CASSLGQVNSNQPQHF,TGTGCCAGCAGCTTGGGACAGGTCAATAGCAATCAGCCCCAGCATTTT
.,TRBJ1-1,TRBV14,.,CASSSTGFSEAFF,TGTGCCAGCAGCTCAACAGGATTCTCTGAAGCTTTCTTT